These 32 T cell receptor beta chains came from one sample sequenced in a study of T-cell reconstitution after alpha-beta-depleted transplantation in children. Unique molecular identifiers were used to barcode this TCRbeta library. In TCRdb, the PCR reads were re-called with MiXCR into one record per CDR3 protein. This table holds about 490,000 distinct CDR3 sequences, under 12% found once. Specimen: PBMCs, collected before TCRalphabeta/CD19-depleted stem cell transplant. The receptors stem from a child aged 2-9 years with inherited bone marrow failure, due to receive a stem cell transplant.

At least ten counts were recorded for this clonotype. The chain combines TRBV10-3 with TRBJ2-2; 9 nucleotides agree with TRBD1. The J segment lost 6 bases and the V segment lost 0 bases, leaving 8 bases of the junction unmatched. Germline V gene data show CDR1 as ENHRY and CDR2 as SYGVKD. This CDR3 spans 17 amino acids. In DNA form, the CDR3 reads TGTGCCATCAGTGAGTCGGACAGGGGCGGAGGGTCCGGGGAGCTGTTTTTT. It encodes CAISESDRGGGSGELFF.

In this sample, this clonotype turned up many times. The V call is TRBV30, the J call TRBJ2-3; TRBD2 matches at 10 bases. The V gene end was trimmed by 0 bases and the J gene end by 4 bases; junction bases not matched to a gene: 7. Germline CDR1 and CDR2: GTSNPN and SVGIG (reference sequence). The CDR3 runs to 16 residues. The CDR3 loop reads CAWSVPRAGGPDTQYF. The CDR3 region has the DNA TGTGCCTGGAGTGTACCCCGAGCGGGAGGGCCAGATACGCAGTATTTT. Combining the CDR3 with reference TRBV30 and TRBJ2-3 gives the whole variable domain SQTIHQWPATLVQPVGSPLSLECTVEGTSNPNLYWYRQAAGRGLQLLFYSVGIGQISSEVPQNLSASRPQDRQFILSSKKLLLSDSGFYLCAWSVPRAGGPDTQYFGPGTRLTVL.

This clonotype was counted at least ten times. The chain uses TRBV7-9 and TRBJ1-1, with TRBD1 as a possible D gene (5 bases). The ends were cut back, 3 bases at V and 11 bases at J, with 13 bases in the middle. CDR1 is SEHNR, CDR2 FQNEAQ, per germline (reference sequence). This CDR3 spans 12 amino acids. The CDR3 DNA reads as TGTGCCAGCAGCTTCACCCGGGACGGGGCTTTCTTT. Translating it yields CASSFTRDGAFF.

There are many counts of this clonotype. The chain carries TRBV6-1 and TRBJ2-4, with TRBD1 matching 8 bases. Germline V gene sequence: CDR1 MNHNS, CDR2 SASEGT. This CDR3 has 13 amino acids. Unmatched junction bases numbered 4, after V lost 6 bases and J lost 6 bases. CDR3 sequence reads: CASRKQGVNIQYF. In DNA, the CDR3 is TGTGCCAGCAGAAAACAGGGGGTAAACATTCAGTACTTC.

This clonotype was seen only a few times. The chain links TRBV7-2 to TRBJ2-1, with unresolved D. Germline CDR1 SGHTA, CDR2 FQGNSA. The germline V and J ends were trimmed by 3 bases and 8 bases, with 11 bases remaining between them. The CDR3 spans 13 residues. The CDR3 loop is CASSFQTGDEQFF. In DNA, the CDR3 is TGTGCCAGCAGCTTTCAGACTGGAGATGAGCAGTTCTTC.

Concerning this clonotype: Just one base apart from a much larger clone, this may be a read error. This chain uses TRBV7-8 with TRBJ2-3; D uncertain. V was shortened by 10 bases and J by 0 bases, with 11 bases between the two germline ends. Looked up from germline, CDR1 is SGHVS and CDR2 is FQNEAQ. The CDR3 contains 13 residues. The CDR3 coding sequence is TGTGCCACCAGACGGCCTAGCACAGATACGCAGTATTTT. Translated, it gives CATRRPSTDTQYF.

This clonotype showed up just a few times. V usage is TRBV19 and J usage is TRBJ2-1; TRBD1 matches at 7 bases. CDR1 is LNHDA, CDR2 SQIVND, per germline (reference sequence). This CDR3 is built from 13 residues. The trim removed 5 bases at V and 6 bases at J, leaving 4 bases unmatched. For the CDR3, the DNA is TGTGCCAGTAGTCTGGGGACAGTCAATGAGCAGTTCTTC. It codes for CASSLGTVNEQFF.

Note on this clonotype: One end of the junction fails to match germline, which may point to a read error. As DNA, the CDR3 is TGTGCCAGCAGTCAACCGGGACAGGTGCTATACGACCAGTACTTC. Protein sequence: CASSQPGQVLYDQYF. The V call is TRBV28, the J call TRBJ2-7; 8 bases fit TRBD1. The CDR3 covers 15 residues. Germline V gene data show CDR1 as MDHEN and CDR2 as SYDVKM.

This clonotype was detected many times. The rearrangement links TRBV28 to TRBJ2-1; 7 nucleotides line up with TRBD2. CDR1 is MDHEN, CDR2 SYDVKM, per germline. The CDR3 is 20 amino acids. Trimming removed 1 base from V and 0 bases from J; junction bases left unmatched: 15. The CDR3 bases are TGTGCCAGCAGTTTATTTGGACCCCCCGCGGGACTAAGCTCCTACAATGAGCAGTTCTTC. As protein: CASSLFGPPAGLSSYNEQFF.

This clonotype was observed many times. This CDR3 is CASSDLETQYF. CDR3 nucleotides: TGTGCCAGCAGTGACCTGGAGACCCAGTACTTC. The chain has TRBV6-1 and TRBJ2-5, with D hard to call. The CDR3 covers 11 residues. Deletions cut 3 bases from V and 5 bases from J, with 4 bases between. Germline V gene data show CDR1 as MNHNS and CDR2 as SASEGT.

This clonotype was detected ten times or more. The chain recombines TRBV12-3 or TRBV12-4 with TRBJ2-2, with 7 bases lining up with TRBD2. This CDR3 has 15 residues. Trimming at V came to 6 bases and at J to 5 bases, leaving 9 bases not matched to a gene. CDR3 region: CASRNSVGGTGELFF. DNA of the CDR3: TGTGCCAGCAGAAACTCAGTGGGAGGGACCGGGGAGCTGTTTTTT.

This clonotype came up a few times. The V and J genes are TRBV5-1 and TRBJ1-2; 8 bases map to TRBD1. The CDR3 spans 13 residues. CDR1 and CDR2 (germline): SGHRS, YFSETQ. V was pared by 4 bases and J by 8 bases, with 7 bases of the junction left unmatched. The CDR3 is CASSVRDRRGYTF. CDR3 DNA sequence: TGCGCCAGCAGCGTCCGGGACAGGCGAGGCTACACCTTC.

This clonotype came up many times. This chain links TRBV12-3 or TRBV12-4 with TRBJ2-7; D is unresolved. V gave up 2 bases and J gave up 9 bases, with 11 bases separating them. CDR3 length: 12 residues. This chain's CDR3 is CASSLPSLGQYF. As DNA, the CDR3 is TGTGCCAGCAGTTTACCCAGCCTTGGGCAGTACTTC.

The rearrangement links TRBV5-1 to TRBJ2-7, with 7 bases that match TRBD1. This CDR3 is 13 amino acids long. CDR1 is SGHRS, CDR2 YFSETQ, per germline. V gave up 3 bases and J gave up 6 bases; unmatched junction bases: 6. This CDR3 reads CASSSGPGGEQYF. CDR3 sequence (DNA): TGCGCCAGCAGCTCCGGGCCAGGGGGCGAGCAGTACTTC.

This clonotype has ten or more counts. The chain has TRBV18 and TRBJ2-1; D is perhaps TRBD1 (6 bases). The CDR3 is 13 amino acids. Between the trimmed V and J ends, which lost 8 bases and 8 bases, there was a span of 16 bases. Germline assignment: CDR1 KGHSH and CDR2 LQKENI. The CDR3 here is CASEDSLVYEQFF. The CDR3 DNA reads as TGTGCCAGCGAGGACAGCCTCGTCTATGAGCAGTTCTTC.

This clonotype was counted at least ten times. The V gene is TRBV19, the J gene TRBJ2-1; D not resolved. V dropped 3 bases and J dropped 0 bases, with 12 bases sitting between them. CDR3 length: 16 residues. Germline V lookup: CDR1 LNHDA, CDR2 SQIVND (reference sequence). The CDR3 sequence: CASSIYPVSSYNEQFF. In DNA, the CDR3 is TGTGCCAGTAGTATCTACCCTGTTAGCTCCTACAATGAGCAGTTCTTC.

In its sample, this clonotype was seen many times. V and J are TRBV4-3 and TRBJ2-7, with D possibly matching TRBD1 (5 bases). CDR3 size: 14 residues. V was pared by 1 base and J by 5 bases, with 12 bases between. The germline CDR1 and CDR2 sequences are LGHNA and YSLEER. The CDR3 sequence is CASSQGAGFDEQYF. The CDR3 DNA follows: TGCGCCAGCAGCCAAGGGGCAGGGTTCGACGAGCAGTACTTC.

This clonotype showed up just a few times. CDR3 coding DNA: TGCAGTGCTCAGCGACAGCACAATGAGCAGTTCTTC. Translating gives CSAQRQHNEQFF. J is TRBJ2-1 and V is TRBV20-1; possible D gene TRBD1, 5 bases. Germline CDR1 and CDR2: DFQATT and SNEGSKA (reference sequence). The CDR3 covers 12 residues. V lost 5 bases and J lost 5, with 10 bases in between.

The chain carries TRBV4-2 and TRBJ2-7; 11 nucleotides agree with TRBD2. Germline CDR1 is LGHNA and CDR2 is YNFKEQ. CDR3 length: 19 residues. Trimming at V came to 1 base and at J to 2 bases, leaving 13 bases not matched to a gene. The CDR3 DNA follows: TGTGCCAGCAGCCAAGTTTTGAGGGCTAGCGGGAGGCCTACCTACGAGCAGTACTTC. Translation: CASSQVLRASGRPTYEQYF.

This clonotype has ten or more counts. The CDR3 DNA follows: TGTGCCAGCAGCCACCAGGGGCTGGAGACCCAGTACTTC. Protein product: CASSHQGLETQYF. This sequence joins TRBV14 and TRBJ2-5; TRBD1 might be the D (6 bases). Germline V gene data show CDR1 as SGHDN and CDR2 as FVKESK. V lost 3 bases and J lost 5, with 10 bases in between. The CDR3 totals 13 residues.

Only one count was recorded for this clonotype. Since a much larger clone is just one base distant, this may be a read error. V and J are TRBV7-9 and TRBJ2-5, with TRBD2 matching over 13 bases. The CDR3 loop spans 15 amino acids. The V gene's germline CDR1 is SEHNR and CDR2 FQNEAQ (reference sequence). As DNA, the CDR3 is TGTGCCATCAGCCAACTAGCGGGAGGGCAAGAGACCCAGTACTTC. As protein: CAISQLAGGQETQYF.

This clonotype was detected only a few times. This chain connects TRBV15 to TRBJ2-3; D unclear. V was pared by 4 bases and J by 1 base, with 18 bases between. Germline V gives CDR1 LNHNV, CDR2 YYDKDF (reference sequence). The CDR3 runs to 17 residues. The CDR3 loop is CATSTRARGGGTDTQYF. The CDR3 nucleotides are TGTGCCACCAGCACAAGGGCCCGCGGCGGTGGCACAGATACGCAGTATTTT.

This clonotype showed up just a few times. The chain has TRBV5-1 and TRBJ2-1; a weak D match, TRBD2 (6 bases). The CDR3 contains 15 residues. Trimming left V 5 bases short and J 5 bases short, with 17 bases between. Germline values: CDR1 SGHRS, CDR2 YFSETQ. The CDR3, as DNA: TGCGCCAGCAGGACTTCACTAGCTAGTGACAATGAGCAGTTCTTC. Residues: CASRTSLASDNEQFF.

This clonotype has ten or more counts. The rearrangement links TRBV12-3 or TRBV12-4 to TRBJ2-1; 10 bases map to TRBD2. The CDR3 spans 17 residues. Trimming removed 4 bases from V and 5 bases from J; junction bases left unmatched: 11. DNA for the CDR3: TGTGCCAGCAGTTCCCCCACTAGCGGGACGGGGGACAATGAGCAGTTCTTC. Translation: CASSSPTSGTGDNEQFF.

This clonotype was detected many times. The rearrangement uses TRBV7-9 and TRBJ1-6, with no clear D. The CDR3 contains 15 residues. The germline V gene encodes CDR1 SEHNR and CDR2 FQNEAQ (reference sequence). Deletions cut 5 bases from V and 4 bases from J, with 12 bases between. CDR3 in amino acids: CASSAYDTYNSPLHF. The CDR3 DNA is TGTGCCAGCAGCGCCTACGACACTTATAATTCACCCCTCCACTTT.

Of note for this clonotype: A much more abundant neighbour one base away suggests this may be a read error. The rearrangement joins TRBV5-1 to TRBJ1-1; 7 nucleotides line up with TRBD1. The CDR3 has 15 amino acids. The germline CDR1 and CDR2 sequences are SGHRS and YFSETQ. The CDR3 region is CTSSSPRGRGTEAFF. Written as DNA, the CDR3 is TGCACCAGCAGTTCTCCAAGGGGGCGCGGAACTGAAGCTTTCTTT.

Comments on this clonotype: A read error may be the cause here, since a much bigger clone is one base away. CDR3 DNA: TGTGCCAGCAGTTACTATCCGCGTGGGCTAGTCTACGAGCAGCACTTC. This codes for CASSYYPRGLVYEQHF. The chain recombines TRBV6-5 with TRBJ2-7; no firm D call. This CDR3 comprises 16 residues. Per germline, CDR1 MNHEY and CDR2 SVGAGI.

This clonotype has ten or more counts. The chain employs TRBV20-1 and TRBJ2-7; D tentatively reads TRBD1 or TRBD2 (5 bases each). Germline values: CDR1 DFQATT, CDR2 SNEGSKA (reference sequence). This CDR3 is built from 14 residues. V lost 4 bases and J 2 bases, leaving 15 bases between the germline ends. CDR3 in amino acids: CSATAMLGAYEQYF. In nucleotides, the CDR3 is TGCAGTGCTACCGCCATGCTGGGGGCCTACGAGCAGTACTTC.

This clonotype was observed many times. The rearrangement uses TRBV28 and TRBJ2-1; TRBD2 matches at 13 bases. The CDR3 is 20 amino acids. V lost 5 bases to trimming and J lost 4 bases; unmatched junction nucleotides: 17. Germline CDR1 MDHEN, CDR2 SYDVKM. The CDR3 DNA follows: TGTGCCAGCAGTCCCCCGACTAGCGGGAGGCCCCGAGGGGATTACAATGAGCAGTTCTTC. It specifies CASSPPTSGRPRGDYNEQFF.

This clonotype was detected many times. The V call is TRBV29-1, the J call TRBJ2-3, with 8 nucleotides matching TRBD2. Germline V CDR1 and CDR2: SQVTM, ANQGSEA. The trim removed 7 bases at V and 8 bases at J, leaving 11 bases unmatched. The CDR3 runs to 13 residues. This CDR3 reads CSDDGTSVGTQYF. The CDR3 region has the DNA TGCAGCGACGACGGGACTAGTGTCGGTACGCAGTATTTT.

The chain has TRBV29-1 and TRBJ2-3; D gene uncertain. The germline V gene encodes CDR1 SQVTM and CDR2 ANQGSEA. The germline V and J ends were trimmed by 3 bases and 6 bases, with 10 bases remaining between them. The CDR3 covers 12 residues. The CDR3 coding sequence is TGCAGCGTTGACCGTGCTGGGGATACGCAGTATTTT. This codes for CSVDRAGDTQYF.

This clonotype has only a few counts. This chain joins TRBV28 and TRBJ1-3; D remains unclear. Trimming took 11 bases from V and 1 from J, leaving 12 bases between them. This CDR3 has 13 residues. The germline V gene encodes CDR1 MDHEN and CDR2 SYDVKM. The CDR3 DNA is TGTGCCCCCCCCGGACCATCTGGAAACACCATATATTTT. Protein sequence: CAPPGPSGNTIYF.